One sample yielded the 7 T cell receptor beta chains listed below, sequenced in a study of a mutant IDH1 vaccine in newly diagnosed glioma. The repertoire was sequenced with immunoSEQ multiplex PCR; TCRdb's copy has only in-frame clones and lacks some. Of more than 35,000 clones detected, 81% appear once; the ten largest clones hold about 4.5%. The sample's time point: week 35, safety follow-up. Vaccine doses each comprised 300 ug of mutant IDH1 20-mer peptide, with topical imiquimod. For these TCRs, the target antigens are not known. The specimen comprised PBMCs, sampled from a glioma patient whose treatment included an IDH1 peptide vaccine. The receptor source for this set is a woman in her thirties or forties with glioma. Some clones in this sample may be carry-over from other donors' samples.

As to this clone: This sample includes further DNA sequences coding for the same CDR3. The chain is built from TRBV30 and TRBJ1-6; D remains ambiguous. The CDR3 contains 13 residues. V was shortened by 0 bases and J by 7 bases, with 7 bases between the two germline ends. Germline V gene sequence: CDR1 GTSNPN, CDR2 SVGIG (reference sequence). This CDR3 is CAWSVSGNSPLHF. In DNA, the CDR3 is TGTGCCTGGAGTGTGAGCGGGAATTCACCCCTCCACTTT.

In its sample, this clone was seen a few times. The genes are TRBV7-9 and TRBJ2-1; 8 positions agree with TRBD1. CDR1 is SEHNR and CDR2 is FQNEAQ in the germline V gene (reference sequence). Trimming at V came to 5 bases and at J to 9 bases, leaving 15 bases not matched to a gene. CDR3 length: 16 residues. The CDR3 spells CASSRGQGWGSIEQFF. The CDR3 coding sequence is TGTGCCAGCAGCCGTGGACAGGGCTGGGGAAGTATTGAGCAGTTCTTC.

J is TRBJ2-7 and V is TRBV5-1, with D hard to call. Germline assignment: CDR1 SGHRS and CDR2 YFSETQ. V lost 2 bases to trimming and J lost 0 bases, with 12 bases between them. This CDR3 has 15 amino acids. The CDR3: CASSFRATSSYEQYF. CDR3 bases: TGCGCCAGCAGCTTCAGAGCGACGAGCTCCTACGAGCAGTACTTC.

CDR3 sequence (DNA): TGCGCCAGCAGCCCTTTCTCCCCAGGTCCGACCACCGGGGAGCTGTTTTTT. Translated: CASSPFSPGPTTGELFF. V gene TRBV4-3 combines with J gene TRBJ2-2; D is ambiguous. The CDR3 loop spans 17 amino acids. Germline CDR1 is LGHNA and CDR2 is YSLEER. Trimming removed 4 bases at V and 4 bases at J, with 19 bases between.

The chain has TRBV15 and TRBJ2-5; D is possibly TRBD2 (6 bases). Trimming removed 1 base at V and 5 bases at J, with 14 bases between. This CDR3 has 15 amino acids. CDR1 is LNHNV, CDR2 YYDKDF, per germline (reference sequence). The CDR3 nucleotides read TGTGCCACCAGCAGAGTCCAAAGGGCGGGGGAGACCCAGTACTTC. Protein: CATSRVQRAGETQYF.

This clone was detected only once. The chain links TRBV15 to TRBJ1-2; possibly TRBD1 for D (6 bases). Germline V gene sequence: CDR1 LNHNV, CDR2 YYDKDF (reference sequence). Deletions cut 4 bases from V and 0 bases from J, with 9 bases between. The CDR3 has 14 residues. CDR3 residues: CATSTGEPNYGYTF. CDR3 bases: TGTGCCACCAGCACAGGGGAGCCTAACTATGGCTACACCTTC.

The chain has TRBV28 and TRBJ1-5, with 8 bases fitting TRBD1. Germline CDR1 and CDR2: MDHEN and SYDVKM. The CDR3 is made up of 16 amino acids. V gave up 7 bases and J gave up 1 base; unmatched junction bases: 9. The CDR3 DNA reads TGTGCCAGCAATCCTCAGGGGGCCGCGAGCAATCAGCCCCAGCATTTT. Encoded protein: CASNPQGAASNQPQHF. Full variable domain (rest looked up from reference TRBV28 and TRBJ1-5): DVKVTQSSRYLVKRTGEKVFLECVQDMDHENMFWYRQDPGLGLRLIYFSYDVKMKEKGDIPEGYSVSREKKERFSLILESASTNQTSMYLCASNPQGAASNQPQHFGDGTRLSIL.